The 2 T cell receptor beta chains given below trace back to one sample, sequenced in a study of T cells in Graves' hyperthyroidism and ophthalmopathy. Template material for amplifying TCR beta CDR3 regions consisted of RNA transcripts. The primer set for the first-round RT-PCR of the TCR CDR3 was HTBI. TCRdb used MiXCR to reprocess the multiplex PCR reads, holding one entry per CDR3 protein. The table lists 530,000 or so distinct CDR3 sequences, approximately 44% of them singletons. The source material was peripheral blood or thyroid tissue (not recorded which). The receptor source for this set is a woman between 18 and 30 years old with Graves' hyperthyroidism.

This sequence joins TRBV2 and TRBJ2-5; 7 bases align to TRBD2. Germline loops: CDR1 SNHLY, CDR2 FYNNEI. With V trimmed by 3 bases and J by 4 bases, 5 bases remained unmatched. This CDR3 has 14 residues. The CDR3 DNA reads TGTGCCAGCAGTGAGGGAGGGCCGATAGAGACCCAGTACTTC. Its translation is CASSEGGPIETQYF.

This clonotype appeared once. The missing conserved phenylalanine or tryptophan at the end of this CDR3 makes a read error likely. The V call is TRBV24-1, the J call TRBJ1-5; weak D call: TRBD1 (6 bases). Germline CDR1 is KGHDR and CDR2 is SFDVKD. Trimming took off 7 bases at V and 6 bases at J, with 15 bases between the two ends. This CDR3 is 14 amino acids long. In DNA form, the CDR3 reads TGTGCCACCAGCGAGCCAGGGGATGGTCAGCCCCAGCATCTT. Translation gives CATSEPGDGQPQHL.